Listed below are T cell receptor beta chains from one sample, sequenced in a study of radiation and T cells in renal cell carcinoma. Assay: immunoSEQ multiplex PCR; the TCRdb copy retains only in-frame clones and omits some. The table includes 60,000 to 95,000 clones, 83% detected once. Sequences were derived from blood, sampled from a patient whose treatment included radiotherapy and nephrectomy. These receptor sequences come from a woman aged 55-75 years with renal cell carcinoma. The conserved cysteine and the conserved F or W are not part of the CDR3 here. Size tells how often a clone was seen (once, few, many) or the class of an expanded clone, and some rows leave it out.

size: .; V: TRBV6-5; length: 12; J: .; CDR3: ASRTSGSHDEQY
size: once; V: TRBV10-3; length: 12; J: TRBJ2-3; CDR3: AMGGVEGPDTQY
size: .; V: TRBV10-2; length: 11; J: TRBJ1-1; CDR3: ASSGQVNTEAF
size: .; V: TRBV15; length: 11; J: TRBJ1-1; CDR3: ATSRPEDTEAF
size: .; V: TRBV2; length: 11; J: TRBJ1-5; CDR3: ASTGISNQPQH
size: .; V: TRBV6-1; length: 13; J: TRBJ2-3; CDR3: ASNGQPFSTDTQY
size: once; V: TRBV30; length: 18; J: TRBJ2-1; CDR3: AWRAMDMDLGAGARNEQF
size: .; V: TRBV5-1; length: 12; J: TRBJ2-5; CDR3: ASSRTGGKETQY
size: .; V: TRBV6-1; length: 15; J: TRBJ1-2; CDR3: ASSEALIGQGAGGYT
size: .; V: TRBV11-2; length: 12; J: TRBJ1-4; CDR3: ASSLGRGQEKLF
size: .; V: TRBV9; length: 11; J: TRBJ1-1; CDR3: ASSVGGSPEAF
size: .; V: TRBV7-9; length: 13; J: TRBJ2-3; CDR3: ASSSLAGITDTQY
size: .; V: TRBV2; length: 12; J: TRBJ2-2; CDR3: ASSSGQVSGELF
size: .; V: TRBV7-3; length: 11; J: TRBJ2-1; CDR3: ASSQGDYNEQF
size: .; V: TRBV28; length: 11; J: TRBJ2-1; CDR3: ASRLGGYNEQF
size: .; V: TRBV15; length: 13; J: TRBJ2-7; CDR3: ATSRDTHSSYEQY
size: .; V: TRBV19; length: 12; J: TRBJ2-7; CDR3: ASSIQVERYEQC
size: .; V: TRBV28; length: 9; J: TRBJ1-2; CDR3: ASSSVRSYT